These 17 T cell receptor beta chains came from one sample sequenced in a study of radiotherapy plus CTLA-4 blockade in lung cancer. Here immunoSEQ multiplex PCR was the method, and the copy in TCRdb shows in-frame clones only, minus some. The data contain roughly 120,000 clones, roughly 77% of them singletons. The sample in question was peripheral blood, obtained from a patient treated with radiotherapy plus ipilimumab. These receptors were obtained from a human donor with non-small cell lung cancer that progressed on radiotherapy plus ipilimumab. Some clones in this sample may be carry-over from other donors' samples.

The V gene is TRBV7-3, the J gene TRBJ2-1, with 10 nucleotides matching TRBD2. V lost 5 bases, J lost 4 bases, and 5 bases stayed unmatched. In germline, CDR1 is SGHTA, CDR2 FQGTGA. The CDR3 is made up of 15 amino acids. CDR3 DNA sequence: TGTGCCAGCAGCCCCTCACTAGCGGGGTACAATGAGCAGTTCTTC. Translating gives CASSPSLAGYNEQFF. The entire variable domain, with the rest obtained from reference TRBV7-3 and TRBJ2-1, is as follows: GAGVSQTPSNKVTEKGKYVELRCDPISGHTALYWYRQSLGQGPEFLIYFQGTGAADDSGLPNDRFFAVRPEGSVSTLKIQRTERGDSAVYLCASSPSLAGYNEQFFGPGTRLTVL.

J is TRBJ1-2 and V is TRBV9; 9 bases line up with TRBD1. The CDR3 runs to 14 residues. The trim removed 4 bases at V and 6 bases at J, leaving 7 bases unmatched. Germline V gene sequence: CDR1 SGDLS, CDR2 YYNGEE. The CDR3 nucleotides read TGTGCCAGCAGCTCAACCGACAGGGGGGATGGCTACACCTTC. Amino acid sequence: CASSSTDRGDGYTF. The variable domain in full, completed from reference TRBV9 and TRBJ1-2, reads DSGVTQTPKHLITATGQRVTLRCSPRSGDLSVYWYQQSLDQGLQFLIQYYNGEERAKGNILERFSAQQFPDLHSELNLSSLELGDSALYFCASSSTDRGDGYTFGSGTRLTVV.

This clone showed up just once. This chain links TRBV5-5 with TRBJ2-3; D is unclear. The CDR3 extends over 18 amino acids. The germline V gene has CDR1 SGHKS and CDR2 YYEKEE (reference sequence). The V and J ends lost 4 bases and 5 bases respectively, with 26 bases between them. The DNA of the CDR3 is TGTGCCAGCAGCCCCGCCCTTGTGATGGGGTATGCACAAGATACGCAGTATTTT. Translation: CASSPALVMGYAQDTQYF.

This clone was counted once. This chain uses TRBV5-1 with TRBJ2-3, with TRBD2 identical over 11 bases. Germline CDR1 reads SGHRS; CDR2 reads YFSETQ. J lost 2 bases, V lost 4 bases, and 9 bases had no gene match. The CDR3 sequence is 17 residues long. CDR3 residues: CASSQYSGGAYTDTQYF. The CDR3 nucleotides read TGCGCCAGCAGCCAATATAGCGGGGGGGCATACACAGATACGCAGTATTTT.

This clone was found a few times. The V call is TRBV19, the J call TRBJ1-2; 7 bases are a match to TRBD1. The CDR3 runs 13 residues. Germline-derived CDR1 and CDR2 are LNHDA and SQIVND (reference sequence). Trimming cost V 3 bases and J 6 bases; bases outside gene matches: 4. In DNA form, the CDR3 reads TGTGCCAGTAGTATCAGGGGGGAAGATGGCTACACCTTC. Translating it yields CASSIRGEDGYTF.

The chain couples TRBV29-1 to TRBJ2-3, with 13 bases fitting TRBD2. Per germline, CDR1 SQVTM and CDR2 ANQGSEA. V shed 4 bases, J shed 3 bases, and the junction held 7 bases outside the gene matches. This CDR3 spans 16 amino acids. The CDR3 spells CSVGKLAGGLTDTQYF. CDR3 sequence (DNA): TGCAGCGTTGGGAAACTAGCGGGGGGGCTTACAGATACGCAGTATTTT.

CDR3 nucleotides: TGCGCCAGCAGCCCCCCTTCCAGGGGCAGCACCGGGGAGCTGTTTTTT. Encoded protein: CASSPPSRGSTGELFF. This chain links TRBV5-1 with TRBJ2-2; maybe TRBD1 (6 bases). The V gene's germline CDR1 is SGHRS and CDR2 YFSETQ. Deletions cut 4 bases from V and 4 bases from J, with 17 bases between. The CDR3 totals 16 residues.

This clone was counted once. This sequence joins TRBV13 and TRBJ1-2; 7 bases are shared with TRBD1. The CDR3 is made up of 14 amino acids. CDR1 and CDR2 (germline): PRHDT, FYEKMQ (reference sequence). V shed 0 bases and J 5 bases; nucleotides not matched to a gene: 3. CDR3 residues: CASSLGGQAYGYTF. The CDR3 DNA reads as TGTGCCAGCAGCTTAGGCGGACAGGCGTATGGCTACACCTTC.

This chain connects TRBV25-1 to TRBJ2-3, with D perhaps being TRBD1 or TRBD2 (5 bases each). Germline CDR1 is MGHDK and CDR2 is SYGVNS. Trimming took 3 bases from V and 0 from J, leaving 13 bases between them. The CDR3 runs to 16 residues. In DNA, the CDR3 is TGTGCCAGCAGTGAGAGTCAGGGACCTAGCACAGATACGCAGTATTTT. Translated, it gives CASSESQGPSTDTQYF.

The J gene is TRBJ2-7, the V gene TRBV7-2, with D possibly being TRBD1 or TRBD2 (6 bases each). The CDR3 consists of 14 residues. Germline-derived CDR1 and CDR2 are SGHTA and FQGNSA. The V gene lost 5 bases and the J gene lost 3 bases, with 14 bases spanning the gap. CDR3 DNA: TGTGCCAGCAGCCACGGAGGGGGGATCTACGAGCAGTACTTC. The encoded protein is CASSHGGGIYEQYF.

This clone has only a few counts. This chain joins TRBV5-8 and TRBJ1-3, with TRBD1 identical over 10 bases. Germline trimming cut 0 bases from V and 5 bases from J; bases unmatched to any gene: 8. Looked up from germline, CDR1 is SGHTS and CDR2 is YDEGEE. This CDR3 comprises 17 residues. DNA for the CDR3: TGTGCCAGCAGCTTGGCCAGGGGACAGGGGTGGCGAAACACCATATATTTT. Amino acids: CASSLARGQGWRNTIYF. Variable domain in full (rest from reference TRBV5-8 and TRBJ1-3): EAGVTQSPTHLIKTRGQQATLRCSPISGHTSVYWYQQALGLGLQFLLWYDEGEERNRGNFPPRFSGRQFPNYSSELNVNALELEDSALYLCASSLARGQGWRNTIYFGEGSWLTVV.

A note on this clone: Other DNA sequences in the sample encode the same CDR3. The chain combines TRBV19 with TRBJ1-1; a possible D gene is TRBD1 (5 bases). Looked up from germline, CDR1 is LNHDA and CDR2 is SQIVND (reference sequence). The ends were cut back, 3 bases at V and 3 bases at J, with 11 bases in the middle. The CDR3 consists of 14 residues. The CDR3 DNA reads TGTGCCAGTAGTATCGGTCAGGGCTACACTGAAGCTTTCTTT. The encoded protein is CASSIGQGYTEAFF.

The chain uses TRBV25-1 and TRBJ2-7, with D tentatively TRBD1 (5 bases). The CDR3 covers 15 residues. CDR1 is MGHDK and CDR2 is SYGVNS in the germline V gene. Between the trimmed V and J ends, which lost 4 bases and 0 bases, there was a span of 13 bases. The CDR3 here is CASSALQESSYEQYF. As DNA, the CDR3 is TGTGCCAGCAGTGCCCTACAGGAGTCCTCCTACGAGCAGTACTTC.

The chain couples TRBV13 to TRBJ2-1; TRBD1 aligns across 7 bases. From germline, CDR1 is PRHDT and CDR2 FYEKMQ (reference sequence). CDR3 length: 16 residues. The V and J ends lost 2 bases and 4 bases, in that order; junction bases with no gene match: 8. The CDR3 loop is CASSLLRDRSYNEQFF. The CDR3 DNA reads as TGTGCCAGCAGCTTATTACGGGACAGATCTTACAATGAGCAGTTCTTC.

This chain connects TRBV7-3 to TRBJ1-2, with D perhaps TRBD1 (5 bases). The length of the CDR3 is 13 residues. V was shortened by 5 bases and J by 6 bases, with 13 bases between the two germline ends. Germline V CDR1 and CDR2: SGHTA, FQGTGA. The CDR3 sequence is CASSPTGEDGYTF. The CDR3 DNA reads TGTGCCAGCAGCCCAACGGGGGAGGATGGCTACACCTTC.

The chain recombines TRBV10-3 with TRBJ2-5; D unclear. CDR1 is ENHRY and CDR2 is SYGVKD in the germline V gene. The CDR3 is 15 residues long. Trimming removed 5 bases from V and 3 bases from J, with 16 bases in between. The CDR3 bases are TGTGCCATCAGTAATCCACAGCAGGCAGAAGAGACCCAGTACTTC. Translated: CAISNPQQAEETQYF.

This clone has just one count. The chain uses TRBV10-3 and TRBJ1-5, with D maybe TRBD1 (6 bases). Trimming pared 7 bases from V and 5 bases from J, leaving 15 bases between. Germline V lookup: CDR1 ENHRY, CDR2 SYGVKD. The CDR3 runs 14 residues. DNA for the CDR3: TGTGCCATCAAAGACGGGACAAAGGATCAGCCCCAGCATTTT. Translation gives CAIKDGTKDQPQHF.